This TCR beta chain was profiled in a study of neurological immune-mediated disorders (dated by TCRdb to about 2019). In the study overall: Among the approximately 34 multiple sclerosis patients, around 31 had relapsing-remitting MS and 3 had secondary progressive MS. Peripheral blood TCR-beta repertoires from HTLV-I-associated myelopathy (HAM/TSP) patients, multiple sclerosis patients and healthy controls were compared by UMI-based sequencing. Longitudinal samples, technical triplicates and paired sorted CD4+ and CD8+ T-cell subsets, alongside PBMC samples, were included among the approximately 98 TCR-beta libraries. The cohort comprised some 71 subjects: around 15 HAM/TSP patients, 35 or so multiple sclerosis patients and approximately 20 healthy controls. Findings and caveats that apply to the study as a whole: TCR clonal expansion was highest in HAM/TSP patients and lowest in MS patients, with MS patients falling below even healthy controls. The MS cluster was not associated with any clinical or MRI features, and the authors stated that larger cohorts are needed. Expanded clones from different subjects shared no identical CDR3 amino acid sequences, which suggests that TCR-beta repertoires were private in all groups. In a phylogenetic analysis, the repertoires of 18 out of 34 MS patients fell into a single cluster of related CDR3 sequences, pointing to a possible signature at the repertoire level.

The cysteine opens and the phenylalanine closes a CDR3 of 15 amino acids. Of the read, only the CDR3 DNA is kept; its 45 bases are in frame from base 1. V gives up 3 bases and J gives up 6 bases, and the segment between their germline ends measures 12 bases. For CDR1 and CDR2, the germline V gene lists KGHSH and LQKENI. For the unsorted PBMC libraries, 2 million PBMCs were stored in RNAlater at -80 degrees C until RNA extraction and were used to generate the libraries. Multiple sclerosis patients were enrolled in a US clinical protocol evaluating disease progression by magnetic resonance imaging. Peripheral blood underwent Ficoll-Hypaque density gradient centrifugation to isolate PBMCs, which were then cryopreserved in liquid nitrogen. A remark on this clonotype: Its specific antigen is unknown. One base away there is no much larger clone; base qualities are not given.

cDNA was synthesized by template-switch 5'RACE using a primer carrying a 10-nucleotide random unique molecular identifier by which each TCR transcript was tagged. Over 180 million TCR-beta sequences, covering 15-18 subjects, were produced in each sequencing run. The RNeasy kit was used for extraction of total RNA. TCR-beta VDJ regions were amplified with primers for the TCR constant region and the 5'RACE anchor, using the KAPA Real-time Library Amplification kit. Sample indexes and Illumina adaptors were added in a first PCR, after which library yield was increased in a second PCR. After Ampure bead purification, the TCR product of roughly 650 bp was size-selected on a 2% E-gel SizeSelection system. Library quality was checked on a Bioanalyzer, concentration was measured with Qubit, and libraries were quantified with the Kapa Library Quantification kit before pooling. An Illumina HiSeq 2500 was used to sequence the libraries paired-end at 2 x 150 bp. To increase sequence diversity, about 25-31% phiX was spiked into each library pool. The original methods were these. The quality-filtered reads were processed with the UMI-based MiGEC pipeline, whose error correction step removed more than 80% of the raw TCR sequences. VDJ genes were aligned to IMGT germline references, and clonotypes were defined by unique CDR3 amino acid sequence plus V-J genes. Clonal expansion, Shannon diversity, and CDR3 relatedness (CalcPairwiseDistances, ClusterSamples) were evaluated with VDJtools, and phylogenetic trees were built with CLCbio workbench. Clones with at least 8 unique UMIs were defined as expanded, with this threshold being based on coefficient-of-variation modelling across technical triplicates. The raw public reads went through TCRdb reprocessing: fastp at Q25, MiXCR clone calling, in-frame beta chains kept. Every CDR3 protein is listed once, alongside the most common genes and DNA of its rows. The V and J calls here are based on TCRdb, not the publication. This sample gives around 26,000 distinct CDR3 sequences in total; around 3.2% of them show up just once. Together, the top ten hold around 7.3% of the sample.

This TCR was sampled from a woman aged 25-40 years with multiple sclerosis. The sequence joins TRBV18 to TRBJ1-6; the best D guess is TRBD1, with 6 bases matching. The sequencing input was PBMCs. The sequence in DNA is TGTGCCAGCTCACCCTCAGGGGCTAGTAATTCACCCCTCCACTTT. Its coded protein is CASSPSGASNSPLHF.